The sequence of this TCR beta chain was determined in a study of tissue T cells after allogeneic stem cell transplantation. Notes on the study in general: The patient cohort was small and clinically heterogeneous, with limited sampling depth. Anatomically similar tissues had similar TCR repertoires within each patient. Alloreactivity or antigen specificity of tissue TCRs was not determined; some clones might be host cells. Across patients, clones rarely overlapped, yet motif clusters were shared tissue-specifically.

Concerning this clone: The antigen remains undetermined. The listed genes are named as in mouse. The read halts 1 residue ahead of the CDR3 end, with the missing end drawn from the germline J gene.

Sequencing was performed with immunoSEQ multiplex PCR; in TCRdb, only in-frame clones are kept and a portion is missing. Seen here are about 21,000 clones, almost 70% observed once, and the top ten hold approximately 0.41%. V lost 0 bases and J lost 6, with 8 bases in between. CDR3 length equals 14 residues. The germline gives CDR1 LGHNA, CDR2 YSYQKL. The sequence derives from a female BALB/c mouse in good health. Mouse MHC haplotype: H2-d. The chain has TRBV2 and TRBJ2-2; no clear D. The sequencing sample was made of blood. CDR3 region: CASSQDSRPGQLYF. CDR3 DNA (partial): TGTGCCAGCAGCCAAGATTCCAGGCCCGGGCAGCTCTAC. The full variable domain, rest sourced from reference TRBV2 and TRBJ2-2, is DPKIIQKPKYLVAVTGSEKILICEQYLGHNAMYWYRQSAKKPLEFMFSYSYQKLMDNQTASSRFQPQSSKKNHLDLQITALKPDDSATYFCASSQDSRPGQLYFGEGSKLTVL.